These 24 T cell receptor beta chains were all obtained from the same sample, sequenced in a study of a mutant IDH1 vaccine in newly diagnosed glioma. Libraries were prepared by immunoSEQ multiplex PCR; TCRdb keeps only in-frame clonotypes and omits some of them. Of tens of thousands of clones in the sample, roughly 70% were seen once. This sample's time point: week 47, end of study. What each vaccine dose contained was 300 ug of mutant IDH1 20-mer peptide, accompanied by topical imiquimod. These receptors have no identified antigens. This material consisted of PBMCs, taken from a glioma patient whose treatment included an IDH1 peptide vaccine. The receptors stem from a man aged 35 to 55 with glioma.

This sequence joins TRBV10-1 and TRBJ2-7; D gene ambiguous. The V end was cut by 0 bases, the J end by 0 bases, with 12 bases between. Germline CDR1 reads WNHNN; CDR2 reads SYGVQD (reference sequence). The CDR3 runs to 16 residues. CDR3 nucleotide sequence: TGCGCCAGCAGTGAGTCGGTATCAGGCCGCTCCTACGAGCAGTACTTC. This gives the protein CASSESVSGRSYEQYF.

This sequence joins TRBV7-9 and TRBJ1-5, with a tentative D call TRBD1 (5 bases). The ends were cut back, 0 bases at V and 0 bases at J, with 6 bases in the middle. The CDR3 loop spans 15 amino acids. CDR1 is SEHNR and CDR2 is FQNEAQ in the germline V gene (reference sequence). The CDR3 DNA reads TGTGCCAGCAGCTTAGCACAGGATAGCAATCAGCCCCAGCATTTT. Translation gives CASSLAQDSNQPQHF.

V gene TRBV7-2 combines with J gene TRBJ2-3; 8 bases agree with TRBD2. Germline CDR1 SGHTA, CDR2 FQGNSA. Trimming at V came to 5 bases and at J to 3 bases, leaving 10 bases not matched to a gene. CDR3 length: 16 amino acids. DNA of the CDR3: TGTGCCAGCAGCCCTCTAGTGGGACTAGTGACAGATACGCAGTATTTT. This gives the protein CASSPLVGLVTDTQYF.

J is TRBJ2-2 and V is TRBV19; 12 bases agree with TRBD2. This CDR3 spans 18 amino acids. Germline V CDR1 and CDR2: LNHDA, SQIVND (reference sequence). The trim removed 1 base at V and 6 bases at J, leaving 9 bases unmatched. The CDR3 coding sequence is TGTGCCAGTAGTATAGGTCGGCTAGCGGGAGGGCCCCCCGGGGAGCTGTTTTTT. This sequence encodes CASSIGRLAGGPPGELFF.

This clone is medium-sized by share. The CDR3 bases are TGTGCCAGCAGCGTACGGGACGGGAACACTGAAGCTTTCTTT. Its protein product is CASSVRDGNTEAFF. The genes are TRBV9 and TRBJ1-1, with TRBD1 as a possible D gene (5 bases). CDR1 and CDR2 from the germline V gene are SGDLS and YYNGEE. Trimming shortened V by 1 base and J by 1 base, and 8 bases separated the two germline ends. The CDR3 runs to 14 residues. Drawing the rest from reference TRBV9 and TRBJ1-1, the complete variable domain is DSGVTQTPKHLITATGQRVTLRCSPRSGDLSVYWYQQSLDQGLQFLIQYYNGEERAKGNILERFSAQQFPDLHSELNLSSLELGDSALYFCASSVRDGNTEAFFGQGTRLTVV.

CDR3 sequence reads: CASSTRTGFPYEQYF. The CDR3 nucleotides read TGTGCCAGCAGTACCCGGACAGGGTTCCCCTACGAGCAGTACTTC. This chain joins TRBV6-5 and TRBJ2-7, with 8 bases matching TRBD1. CDR3 length: 15 amino acids. The trim removed 5 bases at V and 2 bases at J, leaving 8 bases unmatched. CDR1 and CDR2 from the germline V gene are MNHEY and SVGAGI.

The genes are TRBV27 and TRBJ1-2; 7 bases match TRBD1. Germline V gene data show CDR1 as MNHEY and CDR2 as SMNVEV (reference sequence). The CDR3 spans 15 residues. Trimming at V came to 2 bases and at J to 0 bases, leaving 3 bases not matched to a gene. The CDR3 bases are TGTGCCAGCAGTTTAGACAGGGCCGCTAACTATGGCTACACCTTC. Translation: CASSLDRAANYGYTF.

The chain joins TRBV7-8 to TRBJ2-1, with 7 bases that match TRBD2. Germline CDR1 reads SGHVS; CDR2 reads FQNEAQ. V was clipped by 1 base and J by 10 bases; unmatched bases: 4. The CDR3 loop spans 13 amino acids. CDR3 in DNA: TGTGCCAGCAGCTTAGATCTAGCGGCAGAGCAGTTCTTC. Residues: CASSLDLAAEQFF.

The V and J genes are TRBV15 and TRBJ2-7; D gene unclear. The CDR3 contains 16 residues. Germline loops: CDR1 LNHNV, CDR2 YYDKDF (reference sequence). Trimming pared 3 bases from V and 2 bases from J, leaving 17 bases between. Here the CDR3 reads CATSRPGDSRTYEQYF. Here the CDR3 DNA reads TGTGCCACCAGCAGGCCCGGTGATAGTAGGACCTACGAGCAGTACTTC.

The CDR3 DNA follows: TGCGCCAGCAGCCAGCTAGATCTGGGGCTGCACACCGGGGAGCTGTTTTTT. This gives the protein CASSQLDLGLHTGELFF. V and J are TRBV4-1 and TRBJ2-2; D might be TRBD1 (5 bases). V lost 3 bases and J lost 3, with 17 bases in between. The CDR3 consists of 17 residues. Germline values: CDR1 MGHRA, CDR2 YSYEKL.

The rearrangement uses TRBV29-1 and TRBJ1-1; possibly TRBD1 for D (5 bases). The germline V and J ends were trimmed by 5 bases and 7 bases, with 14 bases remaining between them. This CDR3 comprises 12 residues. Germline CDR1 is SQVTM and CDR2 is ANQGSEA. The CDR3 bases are TGCAGCGTTAACAGGAATCCGAATGAAGCTTTCTTT. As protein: CSVNRNPNEAFF.

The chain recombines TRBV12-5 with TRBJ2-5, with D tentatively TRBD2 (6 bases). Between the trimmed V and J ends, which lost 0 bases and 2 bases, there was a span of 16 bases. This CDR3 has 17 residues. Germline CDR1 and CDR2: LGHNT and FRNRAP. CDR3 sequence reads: CASGLVPRRDRQETQYF. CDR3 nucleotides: TGTGCTAGTGGTTTGGTACCCAGGCGGGATAGACAAGAGACCCAGTACTTC.

This CDR3 is CAWSLPGTGELFF. CDR3 bases: TGTGCCTGGAGTTTACCCGGCACCGGGGAGCTGTTTTTT. The chain combines TRBV30 with TRBJ2-2; D call uncertain. Between the trimmed V and J ends, which lost 2 bases and 4 bases, there was a span of 8 bases. The CDR3 sequence is 13 residues long. Germline V gene data show CDR1 as GTSNPN and CDR2 as SVGIG (reference sequence).

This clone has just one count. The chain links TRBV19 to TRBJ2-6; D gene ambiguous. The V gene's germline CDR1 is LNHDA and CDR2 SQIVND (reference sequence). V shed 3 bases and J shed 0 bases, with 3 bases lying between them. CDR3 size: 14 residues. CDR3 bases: TGTGCCAGTAGTATTTCCTCTGGGGCCAACGTCCTGACTTTC. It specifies CASSISSGANVLTF.

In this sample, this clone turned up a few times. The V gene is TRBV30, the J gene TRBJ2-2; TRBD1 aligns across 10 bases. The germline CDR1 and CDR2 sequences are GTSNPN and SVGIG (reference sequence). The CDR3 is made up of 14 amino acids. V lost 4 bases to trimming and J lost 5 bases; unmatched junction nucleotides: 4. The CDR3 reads CAWKGTGDTGELFF. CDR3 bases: TGTGCCTGGAAGGGGACAGGGGATACCGGGGAGCTGTTTTTT.

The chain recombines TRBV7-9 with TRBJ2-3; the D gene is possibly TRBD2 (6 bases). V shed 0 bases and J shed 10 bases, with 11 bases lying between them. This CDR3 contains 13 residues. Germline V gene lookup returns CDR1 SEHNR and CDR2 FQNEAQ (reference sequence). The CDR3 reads CASSLAEGIAQYF. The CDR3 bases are TGTGCCAGCAGCTTAGCGGAGGGCATAGCGCAGTATTTT.

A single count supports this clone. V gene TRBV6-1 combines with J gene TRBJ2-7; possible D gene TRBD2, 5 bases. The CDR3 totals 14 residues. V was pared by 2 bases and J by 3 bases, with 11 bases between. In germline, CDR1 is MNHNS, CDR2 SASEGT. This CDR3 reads CASSEIGGGYEQYF. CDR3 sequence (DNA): TGTGCCAGCAGTGAAATTGGTGGAGGCTACGAGCAGTACTTC.

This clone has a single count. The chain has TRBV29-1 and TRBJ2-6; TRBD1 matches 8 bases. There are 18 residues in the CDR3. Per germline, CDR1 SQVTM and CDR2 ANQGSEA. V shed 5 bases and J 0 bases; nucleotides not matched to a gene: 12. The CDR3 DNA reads TGCAGCGTTTTCGGGTCGGACAGGGTCCGCTCTGGGGCCAACGTCCTGACTTTC. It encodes CSVFGSDRVRSGANVLTF.

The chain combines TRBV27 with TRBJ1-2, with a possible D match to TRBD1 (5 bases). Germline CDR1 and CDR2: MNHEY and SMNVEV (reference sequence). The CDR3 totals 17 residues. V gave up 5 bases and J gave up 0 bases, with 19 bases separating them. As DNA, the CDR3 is TGTGCCAGCAGTATGGGGTACGGACAAACAGCTAACTATGGCTACACCTTC. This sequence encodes CASSMGYGQTANYGYTF.

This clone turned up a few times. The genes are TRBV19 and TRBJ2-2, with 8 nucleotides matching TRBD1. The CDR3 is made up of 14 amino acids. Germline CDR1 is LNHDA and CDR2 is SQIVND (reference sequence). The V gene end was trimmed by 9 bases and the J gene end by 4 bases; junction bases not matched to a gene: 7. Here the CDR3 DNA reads TGTGCCAGCAGGGGACAGGCTCGCACCGGGGAGCTGTTTTTT. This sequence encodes CASRGQARTGELFF.

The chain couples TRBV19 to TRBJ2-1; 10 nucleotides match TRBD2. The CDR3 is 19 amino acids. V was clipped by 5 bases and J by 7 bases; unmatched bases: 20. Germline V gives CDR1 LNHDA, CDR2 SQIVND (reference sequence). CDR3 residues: CASSLRLGLAGASGNEQFF. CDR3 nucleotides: TGTGCCAGTAGTTTACGACTTGGGCTAGCGGGAGCCTCCGGGAATGAGCAGTTCTTC. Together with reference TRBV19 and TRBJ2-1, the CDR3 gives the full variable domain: DGGITQSPKYLFRKEGQNVTLSCEQNLNHDAMYWYRQDPGQGLRLIYYSQIVNDFQKGDIAEGYSVSREKKESFPLTVTSAQKNPTAFYLCASSLRLGLAGASGNEQFFGPGTRLTVL.

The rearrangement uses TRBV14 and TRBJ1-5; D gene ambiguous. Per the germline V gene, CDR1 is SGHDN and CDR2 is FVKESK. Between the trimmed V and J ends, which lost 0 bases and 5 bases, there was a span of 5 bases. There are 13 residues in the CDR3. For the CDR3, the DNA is TGTGCCAGCAGCCAAGACGGATATCAGCCCCAGCATTTT. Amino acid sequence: CASSQDGYQPQHF. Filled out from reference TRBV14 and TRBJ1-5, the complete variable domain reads EAGVTQFPSHSVIEKGQTVTLRCDPISGHDNLYWYRRVMGKEIKFLLHFVKESKQDESGMPNNRFLAERTGGTYSTLKVQPAELEDSGVYFCASSQDGYQPQHFGDGTRLSIL.

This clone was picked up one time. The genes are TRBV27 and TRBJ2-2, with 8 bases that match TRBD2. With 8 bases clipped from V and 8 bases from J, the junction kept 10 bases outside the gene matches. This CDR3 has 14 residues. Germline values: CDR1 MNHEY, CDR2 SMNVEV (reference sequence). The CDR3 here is CASAGTSFSGELFF. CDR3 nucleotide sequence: TGTGCCAGCGCCGGGACTAGTTTTTCTGGGGAGCTGTTTTTT.

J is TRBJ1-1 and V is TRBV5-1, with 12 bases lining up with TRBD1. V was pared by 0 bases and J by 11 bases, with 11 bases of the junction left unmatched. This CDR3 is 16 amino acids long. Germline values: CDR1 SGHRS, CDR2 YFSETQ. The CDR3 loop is CASSLAGTGGFGGAFF. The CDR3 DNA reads TGCGCCAGCAGCTTGGCCGGGACAGGGGGCTTCGGCGGTGCTTTCTTT.